Sequencing of this TCR beta chain was carried out in a study of blood T cell repertoires in COVID-19. The repertoire was sequenced with immunoSEQ multiplex PCR; TCRdb's copy has only in-frame clones and lacks some. Among around 99,000 clones listed, more than 65% were seen once. The V gene lost 3 bases and the J gene lost 6 bases, with 9 bases spanning the gap. Germline V gives CDR1 MDHEN, CDR2 SYDVKM. The CDR3 spans 14 residues. This clone turned up a few times. The V gene is TRBV28, the J gene TRBJ1-6; TRBD1 might be the D (6 bases). The sequence was obtained from a woman of 80 years or more with active or convalescent COVID-19. The sample was peripheral blood. The CDR3 spells CASSFVGANSPLHF. CDR3 coding DNA: TGTGCCAGCAGTTTCGTGGGGGCTAATTCACCCCTCCACTTT.